One sample yielded the 18 T cell receptor beta chains listed below, sequenced in a study of blood T cells in healthy people across ages. Alongside a J-beta primer mix, a sample-barcoded 5' primer served in a second PCR lasting 7 to 11 cycles. Each CDR3 protein gets one entry after TCRdb re-called the 5' RACE reads with MiXCR. The repertoire consists of 1.5 million to 2 million distinct CDR3 sequences, with just under 50% occurring once and the leading ten covering over 2%. Sequenced sample: blood. The receptors come from a woman aged 40 to 49 in good health.

Worth noting for this clonotype: Mismatch with germline at one junction end may stem from a read error. The chain uses TRBV5-1 and TRBJ1-2; perhaps TRBD1 as D (5 bases). The V gene's germline CDR1 is SGHRS and CDR2 YFSETQ. The CDR3 is made up of 12 amino acids. As DNA, the CDR3 is TGTGCCAGCAGTTACGACAGCTATGGCTACACCTTC. It encodes CASSYDSYGYTF.

For the CDR3, the DNA is TGTGCCAGCAGCATGCGACAGGGGGCGAGGGAGACCCAGTACTTC. It is translated as CASSMRQGARETQYF. The chain has TRBV9 and TRBJ2-7, with 10 positions matching TRBD1. The J call may be in error: the DNA end matches TRBJ2-5 better. The CDR3 spans 15 residues. Germline values: CDR1 SGDLS, CDR2 YYNGEE.

The CDR3 bases are TGTGCCAGCAGCGTCCGGAGGGGCTCCTACGAGCAGTACTTC. Amino acid sequence: CASSVRRGSYEQYF. The V gene is TRBV5-6, the J gene TRBJ2-7; D is perhaps TRBD2 (6 bases). The V and J ends lost 4 bases and 0 bases respectively, with 11 bases between them. CDR1 is SGHDT and CDR2 is YYEEEE in the germline V gene. There are 14 residues in the CDR3. Complete variable domain (other parts from reference TRBV5-6 and TRBJ2-7): DAGVTQSPTHLIKTRGQQVTLRCSPKSGHDTVSWYQQALGQGPQFIFQYYEEEERQRGNFPDRFSGHQFPNYSSELNVNALLLGDSALYLCASSVRRGSYEQYFGPGTRLTVT.

This chain links TRBV21-1 with TRBJ1-3. TRBV21-1 is a pseudogene locus. The length of the CDR3 is 18 residues. The CDR3: CASSKGPRGQVTGNTIYF. The CDR3 nucleotides read TGTGCCAGCAGCAAAGGCCCTCGAGGGCAAGTCACTGGAAACACCATATATTTT.

This chain links TRBV6-5 with TRBJ2-1, with TRBD2 matching 7 bases. This CDR3 spans 15 amino acids. The trim removed 6 bases at V and 5 bases at J, leaving 10 bases unmatched. Germline assignment: CDR1 MNHEY and CDR2 SVGAGI. The CDR3 sequence is CASSHRTRSNNEQFF. CDR3 bases: TGTGCCAGCAGCCATCGGACTAGGTCGAACAATGAGCAGTTCTTC.

CDR3 sequence (DNA): TGCAGTGCTAGAGATCCTACCGGGACAGGGCACTACAATGAGCAGTTCTTC. Protein sequence: CSARDPTGTGHYNEQFF. V is TRBV20-1 and J is TRBJ2-1; 9 nucleotides match TRBD1. This CDR3 spans 17 amino acids. Trimming cost V 0 bases and J 3 bases; bases outside gene matches: 9. Germline V gives CDR1 DFQATT, CDR2 SNEGSKA (reference sequence).

Only one count was recorded for this clonotype. The DNA for the CDR3 is TGTGCCACCAGCCCCGGACAGAGGGGGTACAATGAGCAGTTCTTC. Its protein product is CATSPGQRGYNEQFF. The V gene is TRBV15, the J gene TRBJ2-1; D perhaps matches TRBD1 (6 bases). CDR1 LNHNV and CDR2 YYDKDF come from the germline V gene (reference sequence). V gave up 5 bases and J gave up 4 bases, with 15 bases separating them. The CDR3 covers 15 residues.

At least ten counts were recorded for this clonotype. DNA for the CDR3: TGTGCCAGCAGTTACAACAGGGACTACGAGCAGTACTTC. This encodes CASSYNRDYEQYF. This sequence joins TRBV6-5 and TRBJ2-7; TRBD1 is a possible D gene (6 bases). V lost 2 bases, J lost 3 bases, and 8 bases lay in between. CDR3 size: 13 residues. Germline V lookup: CDR1 MNHEY, CDR2 SVGAGI.

The gene calls are TRBV6-2 or TRBV6-3 and TRBJ2-7; D might be TRBD1 (6 bases). V was clipped by 5 bases and J by 7 bases, with 15 bases between them. The germline V gene has CDR1 MNHEY and CDR2 SVGEGT. CDR3 size: 13 residues. The CDR3 reads CASSDIGGDEQYF. The CDR3 DNA sequence: TGTGCCAGCAGTGACATAGGGGGAGATGAGCAGTACTTC.

The chain has TRBV4-1 and TRBJ1-2; 10 nucleotides align to TRBD1. CDR1 and CDR2 (germline): MGHRA, YSYEKL. Trimming at V came to 0 bases and at J to 4 bases, leaving 5 bases not matched to a gene. This CDR3 contains 16 residues. As DNA, the CDR3 is TGCGCCAGCAGCCAAGATAGGACAGGGGGGCCCTATGGCTACACCTTC. It translates to CASSQDRTGGPYGYTF.

This clonotype was observed a few times. This chain joins TRBV5-1 and TRBJ1-2; possible D gene TRBD1, 5 bases. CDR3 length: 11 residues. Germline CDR1 reads SGHRS; CDR2 reads YFSETQ. Between the trimmed V and J ends, which lost 7 bases and 6 bases, there was a span of 10 bases. CDR3 loop: CASARDHGYTF. CDR3 in DNA: TGCGCCAGCGCCCGGGACCATGGCTACACCTTC.

V gene TRBV7-2 combines with J gene TRBJ1-2; 7 positions match TRBD1. The germline V gene has CDR1 SGHTA and CDR2 FQGNSA. V trimming: 2 bases; J trimming: 8 bases; junction bases outside the gene matches: 8. The length of the CDR3 is 14 residues. CDR3 amino acids: CASSLYRGQEGYTF. CDR3 bases: TGTGCCAGCAGCTTATACAGGGGACAAGAGGGCTACACCTTC.

The chain employs TRBV20-1 and TRBJ2-5, with a weak D call TRBD1 (7 bases). The CDR3 contains 15 residues. V was shortened by 6 bases and J by 5 bases, with 22 bases between the two germline ends. Germline values: CDR1 DFQATT, CDR2 SNEGSKA (reference sequence). CDR3 nucleotides: TGCAGTGCGGTCTTAATTCCACAGGGGAGGGAGACCCAGTACTTC. Translating it yields CSAVLIPQGRETQYF.

This clonotype was seen at least ten times. This chain joins TRBV7-2 and TRBJ2-5, with D tentatively TRBD2 (5 bases). The CDR3 sequence is 12 residues long. V lost 2 bases, J lost 9 bases, and 10 bases lay in between. Per germline, CDR1 SGHTA and CDR2 FQGNSA. CDR3 sequence reads: CASSLSTRAQYF. The CDR3 DNA reads TGTGCCAGCAGCTTATCTACTAGGGCCCAGTACTTC.

This clonotype was seen a few times. The chain recombines TRBV20-1 with TRBJ2-3; 8 bases are shared with TRBD1. The junction had 5 bases not matched to a gene; V was cut back by 6 bases and J by 0 bases. The CDR3 is 14 amino acids. Germline V gene data show CDR1 as DFQATT and CDR2 as SNEGSKA (reference sequence). In DNA form, the CDR3 reads TGCAGTGCCATTAGACAGGGGAGCACAGATACGCAGTATTTT. Protein sequence: CSAIRQGSTDTQYF.

This chain uses TRBV12-3 or TRBV12-4 with TRBJ1-5; weak D call: TRBD1 (5 bases). This CDR3 has 17 residues. Trimming cost V 4 bases and J 3 bases, with 19 bases left between them. The CDR3, as DNA: TGTGCCAGCAGTTCCAAGGGGACGGGTTGGACCAATCAGCCCCAGCATTTT. It specifies CASSSKGTGWTNQPQHF.

The chain has TRBV5-1 and TRBJ1-2, with TRBD1 as a possible D gene (5 bases). V was pared by 4 bases and J by 4 bases, with 17 bases between. The CDR3 runs 15 residues. Germline V lookup: CDR1 SGHRS, CDR2 YFSETQ. CDR3 sequence reads: CASSLGGGAIYGYTF. The CDR3 DNA is TGCGCCAGCAGCCTGGGGGGGGGTGCAATCTATGGCTACACCTTC.

This clonotype was counted only a few times. V and J are TRBV28 and TRBJ2-3; D is possibly TRBD1 or TRBD2 (5 bases each). V was pared by 2 bases and J by 10 bases, with 16 bases between. Germline lookup yields CDR1 MDHEN and CDR2 SYDVKM. The CDR3 is 14 amino acids. CDR3 region: CASSLRGASRPQYF. The CDR3 nucleotides read TGTGCCAGCAGTTTACGGGGCGCCAGCCGGCCGCAGTATTTT.